Described below is a single TCR beta chain sequence and its context. The germline V and J ends were trimmed by 6 bases and 0 bases, with 10 bases remaining between them. This CDR3 is built from 14 residues. The V gene's germline CDR1 is KGHDR and CDR2 SFDVKD. The data were obtained in a study of blood T cells in healthy people across ages. PCR was performed a second time for roughly 7 to 12 cycles using a sample-barcoded 5' primer and a J-beta primer mix. TCRdb reanalysed the 5' RACE reads using MiXCR and keeps one entry per CDR3 protein. The table lists roughly 790,000 distinct CDR3 sequences, roughly 41% of them singletons.

The J gene is TRBJ2-5, the V gene TRBV24-1, with a tentative D call TRBD1 (5 bases). The specimen was blood. This TCR came from a woman between 55 and 75 years old in good health. CDR3 bases: TGTGCCACCAGTCAATCCAGGGACCAAGAGACCCAGTACTTC. This encodes CATSQSRDQETQYF.